These 30 T cell receptor beta chains share one sample of origin, sequenced in a study of beta chain bispecific antibodies for T cell cancers. Study observations and caveats: The leukemia cells, rather than normal T cells, gave most of the targeted TRBV signal.

Their antigen targets remain unknown. TCRdb reanalysed the 5' RACE reads using MiXCR and keeps one entry per CDR3 protein. The sample carries approximately 20,000 distinct CDR3 sequences, roughly 2.6% recorded once. T cells were expanded from blood mononuclear cells for 3 to 4 days with anti-CD3 OKT3 or CD3/CD28 beads. The sample was healthy donor T cells cultured with leukemia cells. These receptor sequences come from a human donor in good health. Some clones in this sample may be carry-over from other donors' samples.

On this clonotype itself: Possible read error: a much larger clone is one base away. The chain carries TRBV27 and TRBJ1-4; TRBD1 might be the D (5 bases). CDR1 and CDR2 (germline): MNHEY, SMNVEV (reference sequence). This CDR3 region has 14 residues. CDR3 nucleotides: TGTGCCAGCAGCCAGGGACTAGCCAATGAAAAACTGCTTTTT. Residues: CASSQGLANEKLLF.

In its sample, this clonotype was seen many times. As DNA, the CDR3 is TGCGCCAGCAGCTTGGGAGGGTATCGCACTGAAGCTTTCTTT. Translation: CASSLGGYRTEAFF. The rearrangement uses TRBV5-1 and TRBJ1-1; D is uncertain. The V gene's germline CDR1 is SGHRS and CDR2 YFSETQ. Trimming stripped 0 bases from V and 4 bases from J, with 10 bases between. This CDR3 is 14 amino acids long.

The sample holds many counts of this clonotype. The chain has TRBV12-3 or TRBV12-4 and TRBJ2-5; 13 bases agree with TRBD2. This CDR3 spans 14 amino acids. V was clipped by 7 bases and J by 3 bases; unmatched bases: 2. CDR3 residues: CASTTSGGEETQYF. CDR3 coding DNA: TGTGCCAGCACCACTAGCGGGGGGGAAGAGACCCAGTACTTC.

This clonotype came up many times. V usage is TRBV11-2 and J usage is TRBJ2-3, with D perhaps being TRBD1 or TRBD2 (6 bases each). Deletions cut 1 base from V and 2 bases from J, with 16 bases between. The germline gives CDR1 SGHAT, CDR2 FQNNGV. CDR3 size: 17 residues. The CDR3 DNA reads TGTGCCAGCAGCTTAGTAGGGTCCCGGGGGCTCACAGATACGCAGTATTTT. Translation gives CASSLVGSRGLTDTQYF. Full variable domain (missing parts from reference TRBV11-2 and TRBJ2-3): EAGVAQSPRYKIIEKRQSVAFWCNPISGHATLYWYQQILGQGPKLLIQFQNNGVVDDSQLPKDRFSAERLKGVDSTLKIQPAKLEDSAVYLCASSLVGSRGLTDTQYFGPGTRLTVL.

This clonotype was counted only a few times. The rearrangement links TRBV27 to TRBJ2-5, with TRBD1 identical over 10 bases. This CDR3 contains 13 residues. Per the germline V gene, CDR1 is MNHEY and CDR2 is SMNVEV (reference sequence). V shed 8 bases and J 2 bases; nucleotides not matched to a gene: 2. The CDR3 here is CASGQGVQETQYF. DNA of the CDR3: TGTGCCAGCGGACAGGGGGTTCAAGAGACCCAGTACTTC.

This clonotype was found many times. The gene calls are TRBV21-1 and TRBJ1-1. TRBV21-1 is described as a pseudogene. The CDR3 contains 17 residues. Here the CDR3 reads CASSLAREGGTNTEAFF. CDR3 in DNA: TGTGCCAGCAGCTTGGCCCGGGAGGGGGGTACGAACACTGAAGCTTTCTTT.

This clonotype has at least ten counts. The J gene is TRBJ2-7, the V gene TRBV2; TRBD2 matches 14 bases. Germline CDR1 is SNHLY and CDR2 is FYNNEI. The ends lost 10 bases at V and 10 bases at J; junction bases unmatched: 12. CDR3 size: 14 residues. The CDR3 region has the DNA TGTGCCACCGAAGCCGGGACTAGCGGGGGTCGACAGTACTTC. Translated: CATEAGTSGGRQYF.

This chain connects TRBV10-2 to TRBJ2-5, with TRBD1 matching over 8 bases. Germline values: CDR1 WSHSY, CDR2 SAAADI. V trimming: 7 bases; J trimming: 4 bases; junction bases outside the gene matches: 8. This CDR3 has 14 residues. CDR3 residues: CASNPGGLGETQYF. CDR3 bases: TGCGCCAGCAACCCAGGGGGCCTCGGAGAGACCCAGTACTTC.

This clonotype appeared many times. The V gene is TRBV12-2, the J gene TRBJ1-1. TRBV12-2 is assigned pseudogene status. CDR3 size: 13 residues. The CDR3 sequence: CASRSSFHTEAFF. CDR3 bases: TGTGCAAGTCGCTCTTCGTTCCACACTGAAGCTTTCTTT.

The table lists this clonotype with many counts. The CDR3: CSAIQAGANTGELFF. Written as DNA, the CDR3 is TGCAGTGCTATCCAAGCGGGGGCGAACACCGGGGAGCTGTTTTTT. V is TRBV20-1 and J is TRBJ2-2; 8 bases are shared with TRBD2. The CDR3 runs to 15 residues. With 4 bases clipped from V and 0 bases from J, the junction kept 4 bases outside the gene matches. The V gene's germline CDR1 is DFQATT and CDR2 SNEGSKA (reference sequence).

This clonotype has a count of ten or more. The V and J genes are TRBV11-3 and TRBJ1-1; no firm D call. CDR1 SGHNT and CDR2 YENEEA come from the germline V gene. The CDR3 spans 13 residues. The V end was cut by 2 bases, the J end by 3 bases, with 7 bases between. The CDR3 DNA follows: TGTGCCAGCAGCTTAACGGAATACACTGAAGCTTTCTTT. Protein: CASSLTEYTEAFF.

This clonotype showed up many times. The V and J genes are TRBV20-1 and TRBJ2-1; D is tentatively TRBD1 or TRBD2 (5 bases each). The V end was cut by 3 bases, the J end by 13 bases, with 13 bases between. Germline V CDR1 and CDR2: DFQATT, SNEGSKA (reference sequence). The CDR3 loop spans 11 amino acids. CDR3 nucleotides: TGCAGTGCTAGTGTTCGGGACCTACAGTTCTTC. Its protein is CSASVRDLQFF.

This clonotype was seen ten or more times. This chain connects TRBV5-1 to TRBJ1-1; no clear D gene. Trimming stripped 2 bases from V and 1 base from J, with 6 bases between. The CDR3 contains 13 residues. CDR1 is SGHRS and CDR2 is YFSETQ in the germline V gene. CDR3 residues: CASSFQENTEAFF. The CDR3 DNA follows: TGCGCCAGCAGCTTCCAAGAGAACACTGAAGCTTTCTTT.

This clonotype occurred a few times. The chain uses TRBV29-1 and TRBJ2-2; no definite D call. Deletions cut 1 base from V and 0 bases from J, with 12 bases between. The CDR3 has 16 amino acids. CDR1 is SQVTM and CDR2 is ANQGSEA in the germline V gene. The CDR3 DNA reads as TGCAGCGTTGAAGTGAGCTTGAGAACGAACACCGGGGAGCTGTTTTTT. It encodes CSVEVSLRTNTGELFF.

This clonotype has a count of ten or more. The rearrangement joins TRBV7-8 to TRBJ1-6; a weak D match, TRBD1 (5 bases). Germline V gives CDR1 SGHVS, CDR2 FQNEAQ. The CDR3 loop spans 16 amino acids. V was pared by 2 bases and J by 8 bases, with 16 bases between. The CDR3: CASSLRRGAVDSPLHF. The CDR3 coding sequence is TGTGCCAGCAGCTTAAGGCGCGGGGCGGTGGATTCACCCCTCCACTTT.

This clonotype appeared many times. The chain is built from TRBV24-1 and TRBJ2-2; D is unclear. V shed 3 bases and J shed 8 bases, with 9 bases lying between them. From germline, CDR1 is KGHDR and CDR2 SFDVKD. The CDR3 is 13 amino acids. CDR3 loop: CATSDALGGELFF. CDR3 bases: TGTGCCACCAGTGATGCCCTTGGAGGGGAGCTGTTTTTT.

This clonotype came up many times. J is TRBJ1-5 and V is TRBV24-1; possibly TRBD1 for D (5 bases). CDR1 and CDR2 (germline): KGHDR, SFDVKD. Trimming left V 4 bases short and J 2 bases short, with 14 bases between. CDR3 length equals 16 residues. CDR3 in amino acids: CATSEGGEVGNQPQHF. CDR3 sequence (DNA): TGTGCCACCAGTGAAGGAGGGGAGGTCGGCAATCAGCCCCAGCATTTT.

This clonotype was seen ten or more times. The CDR3 spells CASSLVQGEMYEQYF. The CDR3 DNA is TGCGCCAGCAGCTTGGTCCAGGGGGAAATGTACGAGCAGTACTTC. The chain recombines TRBV5-1 with TRBJ2-7, with 7 bases fitting TRBD1. The trim removed 0 bases at V and 4 bases at J, leaving 7 bases unmatched. The germline V gene has CDR1 SGHRS and CDR2 YFSETQ. The CDR3 totals 15 residues.

In this sample, this clonotype turned up many times. This sequence joins TRBV12-2 and TRBJ2-7; TRBD2, as called in the table, went unchecked against the DNA. TRBV12-2 is a recognized pseudogene. The CDR3 covers 15 residues. DNA of the CDR3: TGTGCAAGTCGCTTATTAGCGGGGGGAACCTACGAGCAGTACTTC. This sequence encodes CASRLLAGGTYEQYF.

There are many counts of this clonotype. The genes are TRBV5-1 and TRBJ1-1; the D gene is possibly TRBD1 (6 bases). The CDR3 covers 15 residues. Trimming pared 4 bases from V and 3 bases from J, leaving 16 bases between. The V gene's germline CDR1 is SGHRS and CDR2 YFSETQ. This CDR3 is CASSTRGLKDTEAFF. CDR3 sequence (DNA): TGCGCCAGCAGCACCCGGGGGCTGAAGGACACTGAAGCTTTCTTT.

This clonotype is labeled medium-sized. The V and J genes are TRBV25-1 and TRBJ2-2; unclear D gene. CDR3 length: 12 residues. V gave up 5 bases and J gave up 6 bases, with 7 bases separating them. The V gene's germline CDR1 is MGHDK and CDR2 SYGVNS. The CDR3 DNA sequence: TGTGCCAGCAGTATGAAACCCGGGGAGCTGTTTTTT. Translating gives CASSMKPGELFF.

Many counts were recorded for this clonotype. V and J are TRBV5-1 and TRBJ1-1, with D tentatively TRBD1 (6 bases). The germline V gene has CDR1 SGHRS and CDR2 YFSETQ. The CDR3 covers 14 residues. V shed 4 bases and J shed 1 base, with 11 bases lying between them. The CDR3 DNA follows: TGCGCCAGCAGCCCGGGACATAGGAACACTGAAGCTTTCTTT. Its protein product is CASSPGHRNTEAFF.

This clonotype was seen repeatedly, ten times or more. The V call is TRBV20-1, the J call TRBJ2-7; 9 nucleotides match TRBD1. V was clipped by 3 bases and J by 6 bases; unmatched bases: 9. The CDR3 loop spans 14 amino acids. Per germline, CDR1 DFQATT and CDR2 SNEGSKA (reference sequence). This CDR3 reads CSARISTGGGEQYF. CDR3 nucleotide sequence: TGCAGTGCTAGGATTTCGACAGGGGGTGGCGAGCAGTACTTC.

This clonotype was seen at least ten times. The gene calls are TRBV14 and TRBJ1-1; D possibly corresponds to TRBD1 (5 bases). Trimming took off 5 bases at V and 2 bases at J, with 9 bases between the two ends. The CDR3 spans 13 residues. CDR1 and CDR2 from the germline V gene are SGHDN and FVKESK. This CDR3 reads CASSARANTEAFF. As DNA, the CDR3 is TGTGCCAGCAGCGCCAGGGCCAACACTGAAGCTTTCTTT. The full variable domain, rest sourced from reference TRBV14 and TRBJ1-1, is EAGVTQFPSHSVIEKGQTVTLRCDPISGHDNLYWYRRVMGKEIKFLLHFVKESKQDESGMPNNRFLAERTGGTYSTLKVQPAELEDSGVYFCASSARANTEAFFGQGTRLTVV.

This clonotype was seen repeatedly, ten times or more. The chain carries TRBV5-6 and TRBJ1-6; D uncertain. CDR3 size: 17 residues. The V gene's germline CDR1 is SGHDT and CDR2 YYEEEE. Between the trimmed V and J ends, which lost 0 bases and 8 bases, there was a span of 18 bases. The CDR3 is CASSLDGPFSDYSPLHF. The CDR3 DNA reads as TGTGCCAGCAGCTTGGATGGTCCCTTTTCTGATTATTCACCCCTCCACTTT.

J is TRBJ2-1 and V is TRBV19, with a possible D match to TRBD1 (6 bases). Per germline, CDR1 LNHDA and CDR2 SQIVND (reference sequence). The CDR3 runs to 15 residues. The V end lost 3 bases, the J end lost 4 bases, and 13 bases lay between the germline ends. This chain's CDR3 is CASSIGWGQYNEQFF. The CDR3 DNA reads TGTGCCAGTAGTATTGGCTGGGGGCAATACAATGAGCAGTTCTTC.

This clonotype was picked up many times. The chain carries TRBV19 and TRBJ1-1; 12 bases fit TRBD1. The V segment lost 5 bases and the J segment 7 bases; nucleotides outside the gene matches: 11. CDR1 is LNHDA and CDR2 is SQIVND in the germline V gene (reference sequence). CDR3 length: 16 amino acids. In DNA, the CDR3 is TGTGCCAGTAGTCGGGGACAGGGGGCCGGAATTAATGAAGCTTTCTTT. It is translated as CASSRGQGAGINEAFF.

This clonotype was seen repeatedly, ten times or more. The chain uses TRBV18 and TRBJ2-2; unclear D gene. The CDR3 runs 15 residues. The V and J ends lost 0 bases and 3 bases respectively, with 8 bases between them. Per the germline V gene, CDR1 is KGHSH and CDR2 is LQKENI. CDR3 amino acids: CASSPPADYTGELFF. For the CDR3, the DNA is TGTGCCAGCTCACCACCGGCGGATTACACCGGGGAGCTGTTTTTT.

This clonotype was picked up many times. The chain carries TRBV4-2 and TRBJ2-3; D gene uncertain. CDR3 length: 15 amino acids. Germline V lookup: CDR1 LGHNA, CDR2 YNFKEQ. V shed 4 bases and J shed 7 bases, with 18 bases lying between them. For the CDR3, the DNA is TGTGCCAGCAGCCCCTTTATTGGGGATTCATATACGCAGTATTTT. Translated: CASSPFIGDSYTQYF.

Many counts were recorded for this clonotype. The V call is TRBV6-5, the J call TRBJ2-1, with 10 bases fitting TRBD2. Germline lookup yields CDR1 MNHEY and CDR2 SVGAGI. Losses at the gene ends were 6 bases for V and 1 base for J; bases not matched to a gene: 6. The CDR3 sequence is 16 residues long. CDR3 in amino acids: CASRLSGGVSYNEQFF. The CDR3 bases are TGTGCCAGCAGACTGAGCGGGGGGGTTTCCTACAATGAGCAGTTCTTC.